This T cell receptor beta chain was documented in a study of metastatic and nonmetastatic thyroid tumors (dated by TCRdb to 2020 to 2021). General notes on the study: Repertoires from peripheral blood and from tumor or nodule tissue samples of malignant and benign thyroid patients were compared.

There are 14 amino acids in the CDR3, from cysteine to phenylalanine inclusive. The only DNA kept is the CDR3, 42 bases in frame from the first base. For this chain, trimming is 6 bases at the V end and 9 bases at the J end, and the number of junction bases without a gene match is 7. Looking up the germline V gene yields CDR1 SNHLY and CDR2 FYNNEI. Library prep was done by PCR. TCRdb lists the instrument as Illumina HiSeq 4000. High-throughput sequencing was used to profile the CDR3 region of the TCR beta-chain in every patient. Per the original workflow: The researchers built a classifier to tell apart papillary thyroid cancer patients with distant metastasis, based on CDR3 differences among clinicopathological groups. To measure repertoire diversity the researchers used the Shannon index, while the Morisita-Horn index served to gauge how similar the tumor and blood repertoires were. TCRdb cleaned the public reads at Q25 with fastp, built clones with MiXCR and kept in-frame beta chains. In this record, the V and J calls reflect TCRdb's handling and not the investigators' own analysis. The sample table lists approximately 29,000 clones, approximately 17% of them with a count of one. The ten largest clones take up around 4.4% of the sample.

On the study overall, not on this receptor specifically: TCR beta diversity was reported as significantly higher in malignant tumors than in benign nodules, in both blood and tumor samples.

No patient had received any treatment before thyroid surgery. Using T-cell receptor beta sequencing, the study looked back at clinical samples from patients collected from about 2011 to 2018. Details on this clone: The antigen it binds to is not known. No base qualities exist here, and no much larger clone lies one base off it.

The clonotype was recovered from a female donor with papillary thyroid cancer or a benign thyroid nodule (not recorded which). Some clones in this sample may be carry-over from other donors' samples. This chain joins TRBV2 to TRBJ2-2, with TRBD2 identical over 10 junction bases. Sequencing input: blood. The CDR3 region has the sequence CASRSGTSVWELFF. In nucleotides, the sequence is TGTGCCAGCAGGTCCGGGACTAGCGTCTGGGAGCTGTTTTTT.